This TCR beta chain comes out of a study of metastatic and nonmetastatic thyroid tumors. Patients had received no treatment of any kind before thyroid surgery. TCRdb re-clonotyped the PCR reads via MiXCR. The sample consists of 11,000 to 15,000 clones, about 27% of them appearing once. This clone was picked up many times. CDR1 is GTSNPN and CDR2 is SVGIG in the germline V gene (reference sequence). This CDR3 has 13 residues. The ends were cut back, 3 bases at V and 5 bases at J, with 13 bases in the middle. The source material was tumor tissue. The sequence derives from a female donor with papillary thyroid cancer or a benign thyroid nodule (not recorded which). Some clones in this sample may be carry-over from other donors' samples. V usage is TRBV30 and J usage is TRBJ1-1, with D unclear. The CDR3 reads CAWREKGRTEAFF. In nucleotides, the CDR3 is TGTGCCTGGAGGGAGAAGGGTCGGACTGAAGCTTTCTTT.